The 20 T cell receptor beta chains below were found in one sample sequenced in a study of T cell repertoires in cytomegalovirus infection. Using its own MiXCR run on the reads, TCRdb lists one record per CDR3 protein. This sample has about 770,000 distinct CDR3 sequences, with just under 30% found just once. The antigens these receptors bind are not known. The starting material was cultured CD8+ T cells from PBMCs, obtained from culture after CMV antigen stimulation. The receptor set was obtained from a human donor in good health (CMV status not recorded). Some clones in this sample may be carry-over from other donors' samples.

There are a few counts of this clonotype. The chain combines TRBV7-9 with TRBJ2-2, with unresolved D. Per germline, CDR1 SEHNR and CDR2 FQNEAQ (reference sequence). Trimming left V 5 bases short and J 7 bases short, with 11 bases between. The CDR3 has 13 residues. CDR3 in DNA: TGTGCCAGCAGCCCGCGACCGGGCGGGGAGCTGTTTTTT. Translating gives CASSPRPGGELFF.

This clonotype was counted between two and nine times. The chain carries TRBV5-4 and TRBJ2-1; D is possibly TRBD1 or TRBD2 (5 bases each). CDR3 length: 14 residues. The V and J ends lost 4 bases and 10 bases respectively, with 18 bases between them. Germline lookup yields CDR1 SGHNT and CDR2 YYREEE (reference sequence). This CDR3 is CASSPRVTEGEQFF. The CDR3 bases are TGTGCCAGCAGCCCCCGGGTCACTGAGGGGGAGCAGTTCTTC.

The J gene is TRBJ2-3, the V gene TRBV5-5; D is tentatively TRBD1 or TRBD2 (5 bases each). The germline CDR1 and CDR2 sequences are SGHKS and YYEKEE (reference sequence). Trimming shortened V by 7 bases and J by 0 bases, and 12 bases separated the two germline ends. The CDR3 sequence is 14 residues long. CDR3 loop: CASPGAGSTDTQYF. The CDR3 nucleotides are TGTGCCAGCCCTGGGGCGGGTAGCACAGATACGCAGTATTTT.

This clonotype came up many times. The chain carries TRBV6-5 and TRBJ2-1, with a tentative D call TRBD2 (7 bases). There are 15 residues in the CDR3. With 6 bases removed from V and 4 bases from J, the gap between germline ends came to 16 bases. From germline, CDR1 is MNHEY and CDR2 SVGAGI. The CDR3 loop is CASSSYGGHYNEQFF. CDR3 nucleotides: TGTGCCAGCAGCTCCTACGGGGGGCATTACAATGAGCAGTTCTTC.

The J gene is TRBJ2-5, the V gene TRBV7-9; D might be TRBD1 or TRBD2, each matching 6 bases. Germline V gives CDR1 SEHNR, CDR2 FQNEAQ (reference sequence). V lost 5 bases to trimming and J lost 5 bases, with 18 bases between them. This CDR3 region has 15 residues. CDR3 sequence (DNA): TGTGCCAGCAGCCCCCGGGGGCCGGAGGGGGAGACCCAGTACTTC. Translated: CASSPRGPEGETQYF.

This clonotype was detected a few times. The rearrangement uses TRBV6-5 and TRBJ2-5; TRBD1 might be the D (6 bases). This CDR3 comprises 14 residues. Per the germline V gene, CDR1 is MNHEY and CDR2 is SVGAGI. V was trimmed by 10 bases and J by 5 bases, leaving 20 bases between them. The CDR3 sequence: CATKTRGRTETQYF. The DNA for the CDR3 is TGTGCCACCAAAACCAGGGGACGCACGGAGACCCAGTACTTC.

This clonotype was counted between two and nine times. This rearrangement joins TRBV6-5 to TRBJ1-6, with D hard to call. Germline-derived CDR1 and CDR2 are MNHEY and SVGAGI. CDR3 length equals 13 residues. V was pared by 4 bases and J by 7 bases, with 8 bases between. The CDR3 spells CASSWNSNSPLHF. The DNA of the CDR3 is TGTGCCAGCAGTTGGAACAGCAATTCACCCCTCCACTTT.

This clonotype was counted a few times. The chain has TRBV7-9 and TRBJ2-3; D uncertain. CDR1 and CDR2 from the germline V gene are SEHNR and FQNEAQ (reference sequence). V lost 0 bases and J 6 bases, leaving 13 bases between the germline ends. The CDR3 consists of 15 residues. The CDR3 DNA reads TGTGCCAGCAGCTTAGCCACCTTCACGACGGATACGCAGTATTTT. This translates into CASSLATFTTDTQYF.

Points on this clonotype: At one end the junction does not follow the germline gene, possibly because of a read error. The chain combines TRBV4-1 with TRBJ2-6; D is unclear. Germline V gene sequence: CDR1 MGHRA, CDR2 YSYEKL. CDR3 length: 17 residues. CDR3 region: CTSSLYKEFSGANVLTF. CDR3 DNA sequence: TGCACCAGCAGCCTATACAAGGAATTCTCTGGGGCCAACGTCCTGACTTTC.

This clonotype showed up many times. The chain recombines TRBV7-8 with TRBJ1-2; 9 bases match TRBD1. There are 14 residues in the CDR3. Germline assignment: CDR1 SGHVS and CDR2 FQNEAQ. Germline trimming cut 5 bases from V and 7 bases from J; bases unmatched to any gene: 8. The CDR3 loop reads CASSGTGWLAGYTF. DNA of the CDR3: TGTGCCAGCAGCGGGACAGGGTGGTTGGCTGGCTACACCTTC.

This clonotype was counted ten times or more. V usage is TRBV7-9 and J usage is TRBJ2-1; D may be TRBD1 (6 bases). CDR3 length: 15 amino acids. The ends were cut back, 3 bases at V and 1 base at J, with 10 bases in the middle. In germline, CDR1 is SEHNR, CDR2 FQNEAQ (reference sequence). This chain's CDR3 is CASSLGQGSYNEQFF. The CDR3 DNA reads TGTGCCAGCAGCTTGGGCCAGGGGTCCTACAATGAGCAGTTCTTC.

The genes are TRBV6-8 and TRBJ2-3; D call uncertain. The V and J ends lost 6 bases and 0 bases respectively, with 13 bases between them. CDR1 and CDR2 from the germline V gene are MNHGY and SAAAGT. CDR3 size: 15 residues. The CDR3 bases are TGTGCCAGCAGCCACGGAGAATCTAGCACAGATACGCAGTATTTT. It codes for CASSHGESSTDTQYF.

V gene TRBV6-2 or TRBV6-3 combines with J gene TRBJ1-1; possibly TRBD1 for D (6 bases). Trimming removed 6 bases from V and 3 bases from J, with 14 bases in between. There are 14 residues in the CDR3. In germline, CDR1 is MNHEY, CDR2 SVGEGT. The CDR3 spells CASRQGTLDTEAFF. In DNA, the CDR3 is TGTGCCAGCAGACAAGGGACATTGGACACTGAAGCTTTCTTT.

The chain joins TRBV6-2 or TRBV6-3 to TRBJ1-1, with D unresolved. V lost 6 bases to trimming and J lost 0 bases, with 11 bases between them. The germline gives CDR1 MNHEY, CDR2 SVGEGT. CDR3 length equals 14 residues. CDR3 nucleotides: TGTGCCAGCAGCAATAGGCGGCTGAACACTGAAGCTTTCTTT. Protein: CASSNRRLNTEAFF.

This clonotype was picked up a small number of times. The chain recombines TRBV28 with TRBJ1-1; 8 bases fit TRBD1. This CDR3 has 15 residues. The V and J ends lost 5 bases and 3 bases, in that order; junction bases with no gene match: 8. Germline CDR1 reads MDHEN; CDR2 reads SYDVKM. The CDR3 DNA reads TGTGCCAGCAGTACTTTGGACAGGGCATACACTGAAGCTTTCTTT. It specifies CASSTLDRAYTEAFF.

This clonotype came up many times. The chain uses TRBV12-3 or TRBV12-4 and TRBJ2-7; the D gene is possibly TRBD2 (6 bases). Trimming cost V 7 bases and J 4 bases, with 26 bases left between them. The CDR3 has 17 residues. CDR3 in DNA: TGTGCCAGCACTTGGGACCCGGACGTAGCGCGGGGATACGAGCAGTACGTC. It specifies CASTWDPDVARGYEQYV.

This clonotype was recorded a few times. The chain couples TRBV4-2 to TRBJ1-4, with D possibly TRBD1 on 5 matching bases. Per the germline V gene, CDR1 is LGHNA and CDR2 is YNFKEQ. V was shortened by 0 bases and J by 4 bases, with 15 bases between the two germline ends. This CDR3 has 17 amino acids. CDR3 region: CASSQDKGWAVNEKLFF. CDR3 nucleotides: TGTGCCAGCAGCCAAGATAAGGGGTGGGCGGTTAATGAAAAACTGTTTTTT.

This clonotype was seen repeatedly, ten times or more. V is TRBV6-5 and J is TRBJ1-5; D might be TRBD1 (5 bases). Germline V gene sequence: CDR1 MNHEY, CDR2 SVGAGI. The CDR3 consists of 14 residues. Trimming cost V 0 bases and J 7 bases, with 10 bases left between them. The CDR3 spells CASSYSGSGQPQHF. CDR3 in DNA: TGTGCCAGCAGTTACTCAGGGTCAGGGCAGCCCCAGCATTTT.

V gene TRBV7-4 combines with J gene TRBJ2-2, with 7 nucleotides matching TRBD2. The CDR3 covers 15 residues. The V gene's germline CDR1 is SGHVT and CDR2 SQSDAQ. The junction had 8 bases not matched to a gene; V was cut back by 5 bases and J by 5 bases. The CDR3 loop reads CASSARDYLTGELFF. The CDR3 nucleotides read TGTGCCAGCAGCGCCCGGGACTACTTAACCGGGGAGCTGTTTTTT.

This clonotype has only a few counts. The CDR3: CASSLEDNSYEQYF. The CDR3 coding sequence is TGTGCCAGCAGCTTAGAGGACAACTCCTACGAGCAGTACTTC. The chain uses TRBV7-9 and TRBJ2-7, with a weak D call TRBD1 (5 bases). V gave up 1 base and J gave up 0 bases, with 7 bases separating them. This CDR3 region has 14 residues. Per germline, CDR1 SEHNR and CDR2 FQNEAQ (reference sequence). The whole variable domain, filled in from reference TRBV7-9 and TRBJ2-7, reads DTGVSQNPRHKITKRGQNVTFRCDPISEHNRLYWYRQTLGQGPEFLTYFQNEAQLEKSRLLSDRFSAERPKGSFSTLEIQRTEQGDSAMYLCASSLEDNSYEQYFGPGTRLTVT.